These 30 T cell receptor beta chains were sequenced from one sample in a study of blood T cell repertoires in COVID-19. Some clones are missing from TCRdb's copy, which holds only in-frame ones; the method was immunoSEQ multiplex PCR. The sample records some 150,000 clones, roughly 88% being singletons. The source material was peripheral blood. The receptors derive from a woman in her forties or fifties with acute or convalescent COVID-19.

The chain couples TRBV6-6 to TRBJ2-7, with 9 bases identical to TRBD2. This CDR3 is built from 14 residues. Per the germline V gene, CDR1 is MNHNY and CDR2 is SVGAGI (reference sequence). The V gene end was trimmed by 7 bases and the J gene end by 2 bases; junction bases not matched to a gene: 6. Here the CDR3 reads CASISTSGAYEQYF. CDR3 sequence (DNA): TGTGCCAGCATCTCGACTAGCGGCGCCTACGAGCAGTACTTC.

This rearrangement joins TRBV10-2 to TRBJ1-2, with no clear D. The CDR3 is 14 residues long. Germline CDR1 WSHSY, CDR2 SAAADI. V was cut by 2 bases and J by 4 bases, with 11 bases left in between. CDR3 DNA sequence: TGCGCCAGCAGTGAGACTCTGAGGCGCTATGGCTACACCTTC. This encodes CASSETLRRYGYTF.

The rearrangement joins TRBV7-2 to TRBJ2-1; 8 bases fit TRBD2. This CDR3 region has 15 residues. Losses at the gene ends were 4 bases for V and 8 bases for J; bases not matched to a gene: 10. Germline loops: CDR1 SGHTA, CDR2 FQGNSA. This CDR3 is CASSSFAGGVDEQFF. The DNA of the CDR3 is TGTGCCAGCAGCTCCTTCGCCGGGGGGGTCGATGAGCAGTTCTTC.

The chain employs TRBV5-1 and TRBJ2-1, with 10 nucleotides matching TRBD2. Trimming at V came to 4 bases and at J to 5 bases, leaving 6 bases not matched to a gene. The CDR3 extends over 15 amino acids. Germline V gives CDR1 SGHRS, CDR2 YFSETQ. The CDR3: CASSPPSGGDNEQFF. In nucleotides, the CDR3 is TGCGCCAGCAGCCCCCCTAGCGGGGGCGACAATGAGCAGTTCTTC.

The gene calls are TRBV19 and TRBJ1-2; D is ambiguous. Germline lookup yields CDR1 LNHDA and CDR2 SQIVND (reference sequence). Trimming left V 3 bases short and J 0 bases short, with 8 bases between. This CDR3 is built from 14 residues. The CDR3 loop reads CASSMGTANYGYTF. Written as DNA, the CDR3 is TGTGCCAGTAGTATGGGCACAGCTAACTATGGCTACACCTTC.

This chain uses TRBV19 with TRBJ1-2; 7 positions match TRBD1. CDR3 length equals 13 residues. Germline CDR1 reads LNHDA; CDR2 reads SQIVND (reference sequence). The V gene end was trimmed by 4 bases and the J gene end by 8 bases; junction bases not matched to a gene: 7. The CDR3 region is CASSRNGQEGYTF. CDR3 bases: TGTGCCAGTAGTAGAAACGGACAGGAGGGCTACACCTTC.

The table lists this clone with a count of one. V and J are TRBV6-5 and TRBJ2-7; 9 bases are shared with TRBD2. The CDR3 has 16 residues. V shed 4 bases, J shed 1 base, and the junction held 8 bases outside the gene matches. Germline V gene sequence: CDR1 MNHEY, CDR2 SVGAGI. The CDR3 is CASSFVGGRGSYEQYF. CDR3 DNA sequence: TGTGCCAGCAGTTTCGTGGGCGGGAGGGGTTCCTACGAGCAGTACTTC.

The chain employs TRBV6-2 or TRBV6-3 and TRBJ2-7; D remains ambiguous. V lost 4 bases and J lost 5, with 15 bases in between. Germline V gene data show CDR1 as MNHEY and CDR2 as SVGEGT. The CDR3 is made up of 14 amino acids. The CDR3 region is CASSWSYGVNEQYF. DNA of the CDR3: TGTGCCAGCAGTTGGTCATACGGAGTGAACGAGCAGTACTTC.

Note on this clone: Other DNA sequences of this sample code for an identical CDR3. The gene calls are TRBV18 and TRBJ1-3, with D possibly TRBD1 on 6 matching bases. The germline V gene encodes CDR1 KGHSH and CDR2 LQKENI. V was cut by 0 bases and J by 2 bases, with 11 bases left in between. The CDR3 runs 16 residues. The CDR3 region is CASSPPGQGAGNTIYF. CDR3 DNA: TGTGCCAGCTCACCACCGGGACAAGGGGCTGGAAACACCATATATTTT.

The chain couples TRBV11-2 to TRBJ2-6; D gene uncertain. Trimming removed 5 bases from V and 3 bases from J, with 2 bases in between. This CDR3 is 12 amino acids long. CDR1 and CDR2 (germline): SGHAT, FQNNGV. The DNA of the CDR3 is TGTGCCAGCAGCCGTGGGGCCAACGTCCTGACTTTC. It codes for CASSRGANVLTF. Using reference TRBV11-2 and TRBJ2-6 for the parts outside the CDR3, the full variable domain is EAGVAQSPRYKIIEKRQSVAFWCNPISGHATLYWYQQILGQGPKLLIQFQNNGVVDDSQLPKDRFSAERLKGVDSTLKIQPAKLEDSAVYLCASSRGANVLTFGAGSRLTVL.

The CDR3 bases are TGTGCCAGCAGTCTCGAGCGGACAGGGGAGGTCTATGGCTACACCTTC. As protein: CASSLERTGEVYGYTF. This rearrangement joins TRBV28 to TRBJ1-2; 9 positions agree with TRBD1. The V gene's germline CDR1 is MDHEN and CDR2 SYDVKM. V lost 5 bases, J lost 4 bases, and 11 bases stayed unmatched. The CDR3 runs 16 residues.

The gene calls are TRBV29-1 and TRBJ1-5, with TRBD1 matching 7 bases. The V and J ends lost 6 bases and 2 bases, in that order; junction bases with no gene match: 4. Germline V gene sequence: CDR1 SQVTM, CDR2 ANQGSEA. The CDR3 spans 13 residues. Written as DNA, the CDR3 is TGCAGCGTCCGCGGACAGGGCAATCAGCCCCAGCATTTT. Its protein is CSVRGQGNQPQHF. Variable domain in full (rest from reference TRBV29-1 and TRBJ1-5): SAVISQKPSRDICQRGTSLTIQCQVDSQVTMMFWYRQQPGQSLTLIATANQGSEATYESGFVIDKFPISRPNLTFSTLTVSNMSPEDSSIYLCSVRGQGNQPQHFGDGTRLSIL.

The rearrangement joins TRBV9 to TRBJ1-3; unclear D gene. In germline, CDR1 is SGDLS, CDR2 YYNGEE. This CDR3 is 15 amino acids long. Trimming pared 0 bases from V and 0 bases from J, leaving 7 bases between. CDR3 in amino acids: CASSVGGVSGNTIYF. The CDR3 region has the DNA TGTGCCAGCAGCGTAGGAGGAGTCTCTGGAAACACCATATATTTT.

V usage is TRBV11-3 and J usage is TRBJ2-5; 7 bases match TRBD1. With V trimmed by 2 bases and J by 4 bases, 1 base remained unmatched. Germline values: CDR1 SGHNT, CDR2 YENEEA. The CDR3 consists of 13 residues. CDR3 sequence (DNA): TGTGCCAGCAGCTTAACAGGGGTAGAGACCCAGTACTTC. This translates into CASSLTGVETQYF.

The V and J genes are TRBV18 and TRBJ2-1; 14 bases align to TRBD2. CDR1 and CDR2 (germline): KGHSH, LQKENI. V was pared by 2 bases and J by 3 bases, with 9 bases of the junction left unmatched. The CDR3 runs 19 residues. This CDR3 reads CASSPAGTSGSSGYNEQFF. CDR3 nucleotides: TGTGCCAGCTCACCAGCCGGGACTAGCGGGAGTTCGGGCTACAATGAGCAGTTCTTC.

The CDR3 DNA reads TGTGCCAGCAGCTTAGCTTTCCAGCGGGGGCGGGGCGATACGCAGTATTTT. It codes for CASSLAFQRGRGDTQYF. This rearrangement joins TRBV7-2 to TRBJ2-3; 8 positions agree with TRBD2. CDR1 is SGHTA, CDR2 FQGNSA, per germline. The CDR3 sequence is 17 residues long. Losses at the gene ends were 0 bases for V and 6 bases for J; bases not matched to a gene: 11.

This clone was seen only a few times. The V and J genes are TRBV6-5 and TRBJ1-3; the D is unclear. The length of the CDR3 is 14 residues. Germline V CDR1 and CDR2: MNHEY, SVGAGI. Trimming took 8 bases from V and 0 from J, leaving 11 bases between them. The chain's CDR3 is CASGAQNSGNTIYF. The CDR3 DNA is TGTGCCAGCGGCGCACAGAACTCTGGAAACACCATATATTTT.

V is TRBV27 and J is TRBJ2-1; D uncertain. The germline V gene has CDR1 MNHEY and CDR2 SMNVEV (reference sequence). The ends were cut back, 6 bases at V and 9 bases at J, with 12 bases in the middle. The CDR3 is 12 residues long. CDR3 protein: CASSLLTGEQFF. CDR3 coding DNA: TGTGCCAGCAGCCTCCTAACGGGTGAGCAGTTCTTC.

This clone was seen a handful of times. The chain links TRBV19 to TRBJ2-7, with 7 bases that match TRBD2. Germline assignment: CDR1 LNHDA and CDR2 SQIVND (reference sequence). The trim removed 5 bases at V and 2 bases at J, leaving 6 bases unmatched. This CDR3 has 14 residues. The CDR3 sequence: CASSYVAGPYEQYF. The CDR3 region has the DNA TGTGCCAGTAGTTACGTAGCGGGTCCCTACGAGCAGTACTTC.

This sequence joins TRBV6-2 or TRBV6-3 and TRBJ1-4, with a possible D match to TRBD1 (6 bases). V was clipped by 4 bases and J by 0 bases, with 15 bases between them. CDR3 length: 17 residues. Germline CDR1 reads MNHEY; CDR2 reads SVGEGT. As DNA, the CDR3 is TGTGCCAGCAGTTCCTTCGACAGGACCCCAACTAATGAAAAACTGTTTTTT. This encodes CASSSFDRTPTNEKLFF.

The V and J genes are TRBV7-2 and TRBJ1-1; 7 nucleotides line up with TRBD1. Germline assignment: CDR1 SGHTA and CDR2 FQGNSA. V lost 9 bases, J lost 0 bases, and 4 bases stayed unmatched. The CDR3 covers 13 residues. The CDR3 DNA is TGTGCCAGTAAGACAGGGTTGAACACTGAAGCTTTCTTT. Protein product: CASKTGLNTEAFF.

The CDR3 nucleotides read TGTGCCAGCAGCAGCGGGACTAGCCTCACAGATACGCAGTATTTT. It is translated as CASSSGTSLTDTQYF. The chain couples TRBV5-6 to TRBJ2-3; 9 bases map to TRBD2. In germline, CDR1 is SGHDT, CDR2 YYEEEE. The CDR3 has 15 residues. J lost 2 bases, V lost 4 bases, and 5 bases had no gene match.

The V and J genes are TRBV7-6 and TRBJ1-4; 8 positions agree with TRBD1. Germline CDR1 is SGHVS and CDR2 is FNYEAQ. The CDR3 is made up of 16 amino acids. Trimming removed 5 bases from V and 0 bases from J; junction bases left unmatched: 5. CDR3 loop: CASSPGQGPTNEKLFF. Written as DNA, the CDR3 is TGTGCCAGCAGCCCTGGACAGGGTCCAACTAATGAAAAACTGTTTTTT.

The chain is built from TRBV18 and TRBJ2-5; 8 bases line up with TRBD1. In germline, CDR1 is KGHSH, CDR2 LQKENI. V lost 4 bases to trimming and J lost 4 bases; unmatched junction nucleotides: 11. There are 16 residues in the CDR3. CDR3 DNA sequence: TGTGCCAGCTCACTTTCCGGACAGGGAGTAGGAGAGACCCAGTACTTC. This codes for CASSLSGQGVGETQYF.

The chain joins TRBV28 to TRBJ2-7; D is uncertain. The germline gives CDR1 MDHEN, CDR2 SYDVKM. This CDR3 has 12 residues. Trimming shortened V by 8 bases and J by 1 base, and 9 bases separated the two germline ends. The CDR3 bases are TGTGCCAGCGAAGGCGGTTCCTACGAGCAGTACTTC. It is translated as CASEGGSYEQYF.

A single count supports this clone. The J gene is TRBJ2-3, the V gene TRBV5-1, with TRBD2 matching 12 bases. The germline CDR1 and CDR2 sequences are SGHRS and YFSETQ. This CDR3 comprises 15 residues. V was pared by 7 bases and J by 2 bases, with 5 bases of the junction left unmatched. In nucleotides, the CDR3 is TGCGCCAGCCTAGGGACTAGCGGGTTCACAGATACGCAGTATTTT. It specifies CASLGTSGFTDTQYF.

This chain connects TRBV7-3 to TRBJ2-3, with TRBD2 matching 14 bases. Germline trimming cut 5 bases from V and 5 bases from J; bases unmatched to any gene: 9. This CDR3 region has 17 residues. CDR1 SGHTA and CDR2 FQGTGA come from the germline V gene. DNA of the CDR3: TGTGCCAGCAGCCGGGGACTAGCGGGGGAAACAAAAGATACGCAGTATTTT. Residues: CASSRGLAGETKDTQYF.

The genes are TRBV19 and TRBJ2-1; 14 positions agree with TRBD2. This CDR3 has 17 residues. In germline, CDR1 is LNHDA, CDR2 SQIVND (reference sequence). Trimming at V came to 6 bases and at J to 4 bases, leaving 8 bases not matched to a gene. CDR3: CASSKGTSGSLYNEQFF. CDR3 nucleotide sequence: TGTGCCAGTAGCAAGGGGACTAGCGGGAGTCTGTACAATGAGCAGTTCTTC. Looking up the rest from reference TRBV19 and TRBJ2-1 gives the full variable domain: DGGITQSPKYLFRKEGQNVTLSCEQNLNHDAMYWYRQDPGQGLRLIYYSQIVNDFQKGDIAEGYSVSREKKESFPLTVTSAQKNPTAFYLCASSKGTSGSLYNEQFFGPGTRLTVL.

The chain carries TRBV19 and TRBJ2-1; a possible D gene is TRBD1 (5 bases). V lost 2 bases to trimming and J lost 4 bases, with 18 bases between them. CDR3 length equals 17 residues. The germline CDR1 and CDR2 sequences are LNHDA and SQIVND (reference sequence). This chain's CDR3 is CASSISSVQGVYNEQFF. CDR3 nucleotides: TGTGCCAGTAGTATATCGTCGGTCCAAGGGGTGTACAATGAGCAGTTCTTC.

This chain joins TRBV5-1 and TRBJ1-5; D may be TRBD1 (6 bases). Germline values: CDR1 SGHRS, CDR2 YFSETQ. Trimming shortened V by 1 base and J by 5 bases, and 10 bases separated the two germline ends. The CDR3 covers 14 residues. DNA for the CDR3: TGCGCCAGCAGCTTGAACAGGGTGGATCAGCCCCAGCATTTT. Amino acid sequence: CASSLNRVDQPQHF.